This T cell receptor (beta chain) is from a study of blood T cell repertoires in COVID-19. Whole-study context: Material from acute and convalescent COVID-19 was sourced from the United States, Italy and Spain.

This clone was observed a single time. In the original workflow: Researchers report that nucleated cell counts were estimated from reference gene primer amplification. Profiled with immunoSEQ multiplex PCR; TCRdb holds only in-frame clones, not every one. That table is the source of V, J and clone size, and D and trimming were worked out from the DNA. The sample yields around 100,000 clones, around nine tenths seen once. The specimen was peripheral blood. The receptor was isolated from a man aged 40-49 years with acute or convalescent COVID-19.

The CDR3 region has the DNA TGTGCCTCGAGGACAGCAAACACCGGGGAGCTGTTTTTT. It encodes CASRTANTGELFF. The rearrangement joins TRBV19 to TRBJ2-2; maybe TRBD1 (6 bases). The CDR3 sequence is 13 residues long. Germline CDR1 LNHDA, CDR2 SQIVND (reference sequence). The V end was cut by 11 bases, the J end by 2 bases, with 12 bases between.